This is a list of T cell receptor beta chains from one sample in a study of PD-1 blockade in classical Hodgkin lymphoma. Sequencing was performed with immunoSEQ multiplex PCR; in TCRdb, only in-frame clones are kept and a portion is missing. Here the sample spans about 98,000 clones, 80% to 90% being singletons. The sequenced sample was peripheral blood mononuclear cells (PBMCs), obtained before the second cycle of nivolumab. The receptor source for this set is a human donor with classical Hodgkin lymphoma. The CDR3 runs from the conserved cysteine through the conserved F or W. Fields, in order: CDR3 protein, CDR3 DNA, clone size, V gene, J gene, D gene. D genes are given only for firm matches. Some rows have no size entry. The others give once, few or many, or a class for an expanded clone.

cdr3_aa: CASTRVVVTEAFF
cdr3_nt: TGTGCCAGCACCCGGGTGGTGGTCACTGAAGCTTTCTTT
clone_size: NA
v_call: TRBV28
j_call: TRBJ1-1
d_call: NA

cdr3_aa: CASSTGVSSSNEQFF
cdr3_nt: TGTGCCAGCAGCACAGGGGTTTCTAGTTCCAATGAGCAGTTCTTC
clone_size: NA
v_call: TRBV5-4
j_call: TRBJ2-1
d_call: TRBD1

cdr3_aa: CASSVGPADIQYF
cdr3_nt: TGTGCCAGCAGCGTAGGTCCGGCTGACATTCAGTACTTC
clone_size: many
v_call: TRBV9
j_call: TRBJ2-4
d_call: NA

cdr3_aa: CASSSLLRSGANVLTF
cdr3_nt: TGTGCCAGCAGCTCGTTACTACGCTCTGGGGCCAACGTCCTGACTTTC
clone_size: NA
v_call: TRBV7-8
j_call: TRBJ2-6
d_call: NA

cdr3_aa: CASSYLAGGLSYEQYF
cdr3_nt: TGTGCCAGCAGCTACCTAGCGGGAGGCCTATCCTACGAGCAGTACTTC
clone_size: few
v_call: TRBV7-6
j_call: TRBJ2-7
d_call: TRBD2

cdr3_aa: CAWGTPGGQPQHF
cdr3_nt: TGTGCCTGGGGGACCCCCGGGGGTCAGCCCCAGCATTTT
clone_size: NA
v_call: TRBV30
j_call: TRBJ1-5
d_call: NA

cdr3_aa: CASSATGKSEQYF
cdr3_nt: TGTGCCAGCAGTGCCACAGGGAAGAGCGAGCAGTACTTC
clone_size: NA
v_call: TRBV6-1
j_call: TRBJ2-7
d_call: NA

cdr3_aa: CSVTGQGVSYEQYF
cdr3_nt: TGCAGCGTTACGGGACAGGGGGTTTCCTACGAGCAGTACTTC
clone_size: NA
v_call: TRBV29-1
j_call: TRBJ2-7
d_call: TRBD1

cdr3_aa: CASSLAVRVSGANVLTF
cdr3_nt: TGTGCCAGCAGCTTAGCGGTTCGGGTATCTGGGGCCAACGTCCTGACTTTC
clone_size: NA
v_call: TRBV7-2
j_call: TRBJ2-6
d_call: NA

cdr3_aa: CASSLTSGTHQETQYF
cdr3_nt: TGTGCCAGCAGCTTAACGAGCGGGACCCACCAAGAGACCCAGTACTTC
clone_size: NA
v_call: TRBV7-2
j_call: TRBJ2-5
d_call: TRBD2

cdr3_aa: CASSLSQSYNEQFF
cdr3_nt: TGCGCCAGCAGCTTGAGCCAGTCCTACAATGAGCAGTTCTTC
clone_size: NA
v_call: TRBV5-1
j_call: TRBJ2-1
d_call: NA

cdr3_aa: CASSLTGDGSGYTF
cdr3_nt: TGTGCCAGCAGCCTGACAGGGGACGGCTCTGGCTACACCTTC
clone_size: NA
v_call: TRBV6-5
j_call: TRBJ1-2
d_call: TRBD1

cdr3_aa: CASSLVEQGSLEQYF
cdr3_nt: TGTGCCAGCAGCTTAGTCGAGCAGGGCTCCCTCGAGCAGTACTTC
clone_size: NA
v_call: TRBV5-5
j_call: TRBJ2-7
d_call: NA

cdr3_aa: CASTPRWGGLSGNTIYF
cdr3_nt: TGTGCCAGCACACCCCGGTGGGGCGGATTATCGGGAAACACCATATATTTT
clone_size: NA
v_call: TRBV7-9
j_call: TRBJ1-3
d_call: NA

cdr3_aa: CASSPNSGRADTQYF
cdr3_nt: TGTGCCAGCAGTCCTAATAGCGGGAGGGCGGATACGCAGTATTTT
clone_size: NA
v_call: TRBV7-9
j_call: TRBJ2-3
d_call: TRBD2

cdr3_aa: CASSWWTSGIQAKGYF
cdr3_nt: TGTGCCAGCAGTTGGTGGACTAGCGGGATTCAAGCTAAGGGGTATTTT
clone_size: few
v_call: TRBV28
j_call: TRBJ2-3
d_call: TRBD2

cdr3_aa: CASALIAGGPQDTQYF
cdr3_nt: TGCGCCAGCGCGCTCATAGCGGGAGGGCCCCAAGATACGCAGTATTTT
clone_size: NA
v_call: TRBV4-1
j_call: TRBJ2-3
d_call: TRBD2

cdr3_aa: CASSAAGSGYEQYF
cdr3_nt: TGTGCCAGCAGCGCGGCGGGGTCGGGGTACGAGCAGTACTTC
clone_size: once
v_call: TRBV9
j_call: TRBJ2-7
d_call: NA

cdr3_aa: CASSGQRGGEKLFF
cdr3_nt: TGTGCCAGCAGCGGACAAAGGGGAGGAGAAAAACTGTTTTTT
clone_size: few
v_call: TRBV9
j_call: TRBJ1-4
d_call: NA

cdr3_aa: CASSLRGSGSYEQYF
cdr3_nt: TGTGCCAGCAGCTTAAGGGGCAGCGGATCCTACGAGCAGTACTTC
clone_size: NA
v_call: TRBV11-3
j_call: TRBJ2-7
d_call: NA

cdr3_aa: CASSKRQGSYNEQFF
cdr3_nt: TGTGCCAGCAGCAAACGACAGGGCTCTTACAATGAGCAGTTCTTC
clone_size: NA
v_call: TRBV5-8
j_call: TRBJ2-1
d_call: TRBD1

cdr3_aa: CASSPADLNTEAFF
cdr3_nt: TGTGCCAGCAGTCCAGCCGACCTGAACACTGAAGCTTTCTTT
clone_size: NA
v_call: TRBV6-6
j_call: TRBJ1-1
d_call: NA

cdr3_aa: CASRETAEGGYTF
cdr3_nt: TGTGCCAGCAGGGAGACAGCCGAGGGGGGCTACACCTTC
clone_size: NA
v_call: TRBV2
j_call: TRBJ1-2
d_call: NA

cdr3_aa: CASSPPIRELFF
cdr3_nt: TGTGCCAGCTCACCCCCTATCAGGGAGCTGTTTTTT
clone_size: NA
v_call: TRBV18
j_call: TRBJ2-2
d_call: NA

cdr3_aa: CASSLVAGSSYEQYF
cdr3_nt: TGCGCCAGCAGCTTGGTTGCGGGGTCCTCCTACGAGCAGTACTTC
clone_size: NA
v_call: TRBV5-1
j_call: TRBJ2-7
d_call: NA

cdr3_aa: CAISQGLDGEQYF
cdr3_nt: TGTGCCATCAGCCAGGGGCTAGATGGAGAGCAGTACTTC
clone_size: NA
v_call: TRBV10-3
j_call: TRBJ2-7
d_call: NA

cdr3_aa: CASSTLGYEQFF
cdr3_nt: TGTGCCAGTAGTACTCTTGGTTATGAGCAGTTCTTC
clone_size: NA
v_call: TRBV19
j_call: TRBJ2-1
d_call: NA

cdr3_aa: CASTPSGTYEQYF
cdr3_nt: TGTGCCAGCACCCCTAGCGGCACCTACGAGCAGTACTTC
clone_size: NA
v_call: TRBV6-5
j_call: TRBJ2-7
d_call: TRBD2

cdr3_aa: CASSEMWQGKGVAGGYEQYF
cdr3_nt: TGTGCCAGCAGTGAAATGTGGCAGGGGAAGGGGGTAGCGGGCGGCTACGAGCAGTACTTC
clone_size: NA
v_call: TRBV6-1
j_call: TRBJ2-7
d_call: NA

cdr3_aa: CASSGDNFNEQYF
cdr3_nt: TGTGCCAGCTCAGGTGACAACTTCAACGAGCAGTACTTC
clone_size: NA
v_call: TRBV2
j_call: TRBJ2-7
d_call: NA

cdr3_aa: CASSSAGTSGRNEQFF
cdr3_nt: TGTGCCAGCAGCTCAGCCGGGACTAGCGGGAGGAATGAGCAGTTCTTC
clone_size: once
v_call: TRBV11-2
j_call: TRBJ2-1
d_call: TRBD2

cdr3_aa: CASSQENRFEQFF
cdr3_nt: TGCGCCAGCAGCCAAGAAAACCGCTTCGAGCAGTTCTTC
clone_size: NA
v_call: TRBV4-1
j_call: TRBJ2-1
d_call: NA

cdr3_aa: CAWGAGQDVNYGYTF
cdr3_nt: TGTGCCTGGGGGGCTGGGCAGGATGTTAACTATGGCTACACCTTC
clone_size: NA
v_call: TRBV30
j_call: TRBJ1-2
d_call: NA

cdr3_aa: CASSWVSGTSGRGNEQFF
cdr3_nt: TGTGCCAGCAGTTGGGTATCCGGGACTAGCGGGAGAGGGAATGAGCAGTTCTTC
clone_size: NA
v_call: TRBV28
j_call: TRBJ2-1
d_call: TRBD2

cdr3_aa: CASSLTVNTEAFF
cdr3_nt: TGTGCCAGCAGCTTAACAGTAAACACTGAAGCTTTCTTT
clone_size: once
v_call: TRBV7-2
j_call: TRBJ1-1
d_call: NA